The 10 T cell receptor beta chains below come from one sample, sequenced in a study of PD-1 blockade in classical Hodgkin lymphoma. Data came from immunoSEQ multiplex PCR; TCRdb stores just in-frame clones and leaves some out. The sample has around 36,000 clones, 80% to 95% seen once. Exposure to brentuximab vedotin varied, and each patient had relapsed following autologous stem cell transplantation. Thawed PBMCs underwent magnetic negative selection to yield purified CD4+ T cells. The source was CD4+ T cells from blood, collected at baseline. Receptor source: a human donor with classical Hodgkin lymphoma.

The gene calls are TRBV10-3 and TRBJ2-3; D unresolved. Trimming shortened V by 10 bases and J by 0 bases, and 8 bases separated the two germline ends. Germline values: CDR1 ENHRY, CDR2 SYGVKD. The CDR3 is made up of 12 amino acids. In nucleotides, the CDR3 is TGTGCCACGAAGGGAAGCACAGATACGCAGTATTTT. Protein: CATKGSTDTQYF.

This rearrangement joins TRBV25-1 to TRBJ2-2; 12 positions match TRBD2. This CDR3 has 15 amino acids. From germline, CDR1 is MGHDK and CDR2 SYGVNS. Germline trimming cut 6 bases from V and 6 bases from J; bases unmatched to any gene: 5. In DNA, the CDR3 is TGTGCCAGCAGGGGGCTAGCGGGAGGGCCCGGGGAGCTGTTTTTT. Encoded protein: CASRGLAGGPGELFF.

This chain connects TRBV28 to TRBJ2-7, with 9 bases fitting TRBD2. The length of the CDR3 is 15 residues. V was clipped by 0 bases and J by 9 bases; unmatched bases: 9. Germline CDR1 and CDR2: MDHEN and SYDVKM. The DNA for the CDR3 is TGTGCCAGCAGTTTATGGCGGGAGGGCCTTGGGGTGCAGTACTTC. Protein product: CASSLWREGLGVQYF.

The chain recombines TRBV6-6 with TRBJ2-5, with D tentatively TRBD1 (7 bases). Trimming removed 6 bases from V and 2 bases from J, with 16 bases in between. The CDR3 is made up of 15 amino acids. CDR1 is MNHNY and CDR2 is SVGAGI in the germline V gene (reference sequence). As DNA, the CDR3 is TGTGCCAGCAGCAACGAACAGGGGACTCAAGAGACCCAGTACTTC. It yields the protein CASSNEQGTQETQYF.

The gene calls are TRBV5-1 and TRBJ2-5; unclear D gene. The CDR3 spans 14 residues. Per the germline V gene, CDR1 is SGHRS and CDR2 is YFSETQ. Trimming took off 0 bases at V and 5 bases at J, with 11 bases between the two ends. The CDR3 nucleotides are TGCGCCAGCAGCTTGGTTCCTCCTCTGGAGACCCAGTACTTC. Translated: CASSLVPPLETQYF.

This chain uses TRBV30 with TRBJ1-1; D gene ambiguous. Germline CDR1 is GTSNPN and CDR2 is SVGIG (reference sequence). V lost 1 base, J lost 12 bases, and 15 bases lay in between. This CDR3 has 12 residues. CDR3 amino acids: CAWSGGPYESFF. For the CDR3, the DNA is TGTGCCTGGAGTGGAGGACCCTACGAGTCTTTCTTT.

This chain links TRBV25-1 with TRBJ2-5; TRBD1 might be the D (6 bases). The V gene lost 3 bases and the J gene lost 4 bases, with 12 bases spanning the gap. The CDR3 has 14 amino acids. Germline lookup yields CDR1 MGHDK and CDR2 SYGVNS. This CDR3 is CASSDYRVSETQYF. CDR3 nucleotides: TGTGCCAGCAGTGATTACAGGGTTTCAGAGACCCAGTACTTC. Together with reference TRBV25-1 and TRBJ2-5, the CDR3 gives the full variable domain: EADIYQTPRYLVIGTGKKITLECSQTMGHDKMYWYQQDPGMELHLIHYSYGVNSTEKGDLSSESTVSRIRTEHFPLTLESARPSHTSQYLCASSDYRVSETQYFGPGTRLLVL.

The chain combines TRBV21-1 with TRBJ1-2; the tabulated D call, TRBD1, remains unverified against the DNA. TRBV21-1 is a pseudogene. The CDR3 length is 16 residues. DNA of the CDR3: TGTGCCAGCAGCAAAGGTGACGGACAGAATTCATATTGCTACACCTTC. Encoded protein: CASSKGDGQNSYCYTF.

The gene calls are TRBV28 and TRBJ1-1; D is possibly TRBD1 (6 bases). There are 13 residues in the CDR3. V was clipped by 6 bases and J by 1 base, with 9 bases between them. Germline values: CDR1 MDHEN, CDR2 SYDVKM. The DNA for the CDR3 is TGTGCCAGCAGGGGGGCAGGGAACACTGAAGCTTTCTTT. It yields the protein CASRGAGNTEAFF. Together with reference TRBV28 and TRBJ1-1, the CDR3 gives the full variable domain: DVKVTQSSRYLVKRTGEKVFLECVQDMDHENMFWYRQDPGLGLRLIYFSYDVKMKEKGDIPEGYSVSREKKERFSLILESASTNQTSMYLCASRGAGNTEAFFGQGTRLTVV.

The V and J genes are TRBV5-6 and TRBJ1-4, with D unclear. This CDR3 is built from 15 residues. Germline CDR1 SGHDT, CDR2 YYEEEE. Trimming removed 2 bases at V and 5 bases at J, with 13 bases between. CDR3 nucleotides: TGTGCCAGCAGCTTAAGGCGGACCACGAATGAAAAACTGTTTTTT. This translates into CASSLRRTTNEKLFF.